These T cell receptor beta chains were read from a single sample in a study of cytomegalovirus exposure and HLA in healthy donors. The data were produced by immunoSEQ multiplex PCR, yet TCRdb's version contains in-frame clones alone and is incomplete. Of about 140,000 clones in the sample, 79% are singletons; the top ten hold about 3%. The sample taken for sequencing was PBMCs. These receptors originate from a female donor in good health and CMV-seronegative. The CDR3 runs from the conserved cysteine through the conserved F or W. A D gene is named only where the DNA matches it firmly. Not every row has a clone size; where given, it reads once, few, many or a size class.

V gene	D gene	J gene	clone size	CDR3 DNA	CDR3 protein
TRBV27	TRBD1	TRBJ2-3	once	TGTGCCAGCAGTCCGCTCCGGGACAGGGGGCCTCCCCACACAGATACGCAGTATTTT	CASSPLRDRGPPHTDTQYF
TRBV7-2	-	TRBJ2-3	-	TGTGCCAGCAGCCCCTCGGGGGATACGCAGTATTTT	CASSPSGDTQYF
TRBV6-5	-	TRBJ2-7	-	TGTGCCAGCAGTCGACAGCCGACGTCCTACGAGCAGTACTTC	CASSRQPTSYEQYF
TRBV15	-	TRBJ1-2	-	TGTGCCACCAGCAGAGACAGGGGAGTCCTCTATGGCTACACCTTC	CATSRDRGVLYGYTF
TRBV30	TRBD1	TRBJ2-7	-	TGTGCCTGGGGACTTGACAGGGTGGGGGAGCAGTACTTC	CAWGLDRVGEQYF
TRBV7-2	-	TRBJ2-1	-	TGTGCCAGCAGCCCAGACAGTAGGGGCAACAATGAGCAGTTCTTC	CASSPDSRGNNEQFF
TRBV6-5	-	TRBJ1-1	-	TGTGCCAGCAGTTATAGGACTATGAACACTGAAGCTTTCTTT	CASSYRTMNTEAFF
TRBV5-5	-	TRBJ2-2	-	TGTGCCAGCAGCTTGTACGGAGGGAGGTCTGGCGGGGAGCTGTTTTTT	CASSLYGGRSGGELFF
TRBV5-6	TRBD2	TRBJ2-5	few	TGTGCCAGCAGCTTGGGAAGCGGGAGGGCCGGGGAGACCCAGTACTTC	CASSLGSGRAGETQYF
TRBV9	-	TRBJ2-3	-	TGTGCCAGCAGCGCGCGTACAGATACGCAGTATTTT	CASSARTDTQYF
TRBV11-3	TRBD2	TRBJ2-5	-	TGTGCCAGCAGCTTTAATGGGGCTACTAGCGGGAGAGGGACCCAGTACTTC	CASSFNGATSGRGTQYF
TRBV19	-	TRBJ2-3	once	TGTGCCAGTAGACTTATGTACACAGATACGCAGTATTTT	CASRLMYTDTQYF
TRBV7-2	TRBD2	TRBJ2-5	-	TGTGCCAGCAGCTTAGCGGCGGGGCGGGTTAGCGGGGTGAAGACCCAGTACTTC	CASSLAAGRVSGVKTQYF
TRBV5-6	-	TRBJ2-1	-	TGTGCCAGCAGCTCGACTATAAATGAGCAGTTCTTC	CASSSTINEQFF
TRBV7-2	TRBD1	TRBJ1-2	-	TGTGCCAGCACACCCGACAGGGGTTATGGCTACACCTTC	CASTPDRGYGYTF
TRBV7-9	-	TRBJ2-1	-	TGTGCCAGCAGCTTCCGCCTAGAGAGAAATGAGCAGTTCTTC	CASSFRLERNEQFF
TRBV27	TRBD1	TRBJ1-1	few	TGTGCCAGCAGCCCGACAGGGGGAGTCACTGAAGCTTTCTTT	CASSPTGGVTEAFF
TRBV13	-	TRBJ1-5	few	TGTGCCAGCAGCGCAAAAGTCAGGGGAGTGCAGCCCCAGCATTTT	CASSAKVRGVQPQHF
TRBV10-3	-	TRBJ2-7	-	TGTGCCATCGGAAGGGGGGGGGAGCAGTACTTC	CAIGRGGEQYF
TRBV7-2	TRBD1	TRBJ2-3	-	TGTGCCAGCAGTCCGGGACAGGCGGGTTACGGTACGCAGTATTTT	CASSPGQAGYGTQYF
TRBV30	TRBD2	TRBJ2-7	-	TGTGCCTGGAGTGTCTATCCTCCCGGGACTACCTCCTCCGAGCAGTACTTC	CAWSVYPPGTTSSEQYF
TRBV28	-	TRBJ1-2	-	TGTGCCAGCAGTTTAAGTCGGGGGGTCCTGGGAGGCTACACCTTC	CASSLSRGVLGGYTF
TRBV5-1	TRBD2	TRBJ2-7	-	TGCGCCAGCAGCCCCAACCTCCTAGCGGCCTCCTACGAGCAGTACTTC	CASSPNLLAASYEQYF
TRBV30	-	TRBJ1-2	-	TGTGCCTGGAGCGACATAGGCAGAAGCTATGGCTACACCTTC	CAWSDIGRSYGYTF
TRBV19	-	TRBJ1-5	-	TGTGCCAGTAGTAGAGTCGACGTCGTGCGGATACAGCCCCAGCATTTT	CASSRVDVVRIQPQHF
TRBV7-2	TRBD1	TRBJ2-5	-	TGTGCCACCGAAAGCGGGACAGGGGTTTGGACCCAGTACTTC	CATESGTGVWTQYF
TRBV7-9	-	TRBJ2-3	-	TGTGCCAGCAGCTCCCCGGACATCCTCAGATCGCAGTATTTT	CASSSPDILRSQYF
TRBV27	-	TRBJ1-2	once	TGTGCCAGCAGTTTAAGGGAGGGCGATATTTGGAACTATGGCTACACCTTC	CASSLREGDIWNYGYTF
TRBV10-2	-	TRBJ2-2	-	TGCGCCAGCAGCGGAGGGGCGAACACCGGGGAGCTGTTTTTT	CASSGGANTGELFF
TRBV27	TRBD1	TRBJ1-2	-	TGTGCCAGCAGTCCTGGACAGGGGGCCAACTATGGCTACACCTTC	CASSPGQGANYGYTF
TRBV4-3	TRBD2	TRBJ2-2	-	TGCGCCAGCAGCCAAGATACTAGCGGGAGGGCGAACACCGGGGAGCTGTTTTTT	CASSQDTSGRANTGELFF
TRBV29-1	-	TRBJ1-3	few	TGCAGCGTTGTCTCCCCGGGAAACACCATATATTTT	CSVVSPGNTIYF
TRBV5-6	-	TRBJ1-5	-	TGTGCCAGCAGCTTGGCGGGAGATTTAAGCAATCAGCCCCAGCATTTT	CASSLAGDLSNQPQHF
TRBV29-1	TRBD1	TRBJ1-1	-	TGCAGCGTCGCCTGGACAGGGGACACTGAAGCTTTCTTT	CSVAWTGDTEAFF
TRBV7-2	-	TRBJ1-1	few	TGTGCCAGCACCCAAAATGGGCGTGAAGCTTTCTTT	CASTQNGREAFF
TRBV6-1	-	TRBJ1-5	-	TGTGCCAGCAGTGAAATAAGGGACTCCAATCAGCCCCAGCATTTT	CASSEIRDSNQPQHF
TRBV7-9	-	TRBJ1-6	-	TGTGCCAGCAGCACGCCCCAGAATTCACCCCTCCACTTT	CASSTPQNSPLHF
TRBV11-2	-	TRBJ2-7	once	TGTGCCAGCAGCTCCGGGATCAACTACGAGCAGTACTTC	CASSSGINYEQYF
TRBV9	TRBD1	TRBJ2-1	-	TGTGCCAGCAGGGAAGGGTCGACAGGGTACAATGAGCAGTTCTTC	CASREGSTGYNEQFF
TRBV27	-	TRBJ1-2	-	TGTACCAGCGGTACAGGGCACGGCTACACCTTC	CTSGTGHGYTF
TRBV7-3	TRBD2	TRBJ2-3	-	TGTGCCAGCAGCCGCTGGGGACTAGCGGGATCGACCCGGGATACGCAGTATTTT	CASSRWGLAGSTRDTQYF
TRBV7-9	-	TRBJ2-7	-	TGTGCCAGCAGCTTAAAGAACAGGCGGAACGAGCAGTACTTC	CASSLKNRRNEQYF
TRBV4-1	-	TRBJ1-1	-	TGCGCCAGCAGCCAAGAACGTTTTTTGGGGCAGGCGTACACTGAAGCTTTCTTT	CASSQERFLGQAYTEAFF
TRBV29-1	-	TRBJ1-2	once	TGCAGCGTTGAGGGGGGGGAAGGCTACACCTTC	CSVEGGEGYTF
TRBV5-6	TRBD2	TRBJ2-5	-	TGTGCCAGCAGCCGTCCCGGACTAGCGGGAGGGAAGACCCAGTACTTC	CASSRPGLAGGKTQYF
TRBV10-2	-	TRBJ2-7	-	TGCGCCAGCAGTGAGACGGAGTACGAGCAGTACTTC	CASSETEYEQYF
TRBV18	TRBD1	TRBJ2-7	-	TGTGCCAGCTCACAGGGGGCGACCGAGCAGTACTTC	CASSQGATEQYF
TRBV2	TRBD2	TRBJ2-3	-	TGTGCCAGCGTCCTAGGACTAGCGGGGGAATATACGCAGTATTTT	CASVLGLAGEYTQYF
TRBV29-1	-	TRBJ1-2	few	TGCAGCGTTGAAGTAACAGGCGCAGACTATGGCTACACCTTC	CSVEVTGADYGYTF
TRBV6-1	-	TRBJ1-2	-	TGTGCCAGCAGCGAGACCGGGACACCGTATGGCTACACCTTC	CASSETGTPYGYTF
TRBV5-1	TRBD2	TRBJ2-7	-	TGCGCCAGCAGCTCGGGACTAGCGACCTACGAGCAGTACTTC	CASSSGLATYEQYF
TRBV5-1	TRBD1	TRBJ1-2	-	TGCGCCAGCAGCCTCGGACAGGGAGATTACTATGGCTACACCTTC	CASSLGQGDYYGYTF
TRBV18	TRBD1	TRBJ1-2	once	TGTGCCAGCTCACCTGAGACAGGGAACTATGGCTACACCTTC	CASSPETGNYGYTF
TRBV10-3	-	TRBJ1-4	few	TGTGCCATCAGTGAGTCTACAGAGAGTAATGAAAAACTGTTTTTT	CAISESTESNEKLFF